This T cell receptor (beta chain) was retrieved from a study of naive and memory T cell subsets. Findings of the study overall: Over 90% of naive TCR sequences appeared only once, unlike memory subsets. There was no ground truth to check naive and memory subset results. Naive repertoires, especially CD8, held a few larger clonotypes, possibly memory cells re-expressing CD45RA.

CMV status came from CD4+ T cell IFNgamma after overnight CMV lysate stimulation of fresh PBMCs. Four subsets defined by CD45RA and CD27 were sorted after CD3, CD4, CD8 and live/dead staining. An equimolar mix of two oligonucleotides served as the beta constant-region primer for TRBC1 and TRBC2. Ligated cDNA was amplified by four rounds of PCR with nested alpha and beta constant-region primers and SP2. From the UMI-ligation and nested PCR reads, TCRdb called clonotypes with MiXCR, one entry per CDR3 protein. The table records more than 120,000 distinct CDR3 sequences, approximately 20% of them present only once. A few counts support this clonotype. Its antigen remains unidentified. With V trimmed by 5 bases and J by 2 bases, 6 bases remained unmatched. CDR1 MNHEY and CDR2 SMNVEV come from the germline V gene (reference sequence). The CDR3 has 15 amino acids.

The origin of this receptor is a human donor in good health. V usage is TRBV27 and J usage is TRBJ2-7; TRBD1 matches 10 bases. Input material: naive CD8+ T cells from blood. In nucleotides, the CDR3 is TGTGCCAGCAGTCCCCTGGGACAGGGGACCTACGAGCAGTACTTC. This translates into CASSPLGQGTYEQYF.